The 18 T cell receptor beta chains below all came from one sample that was sequenced in a study of T cell repertoires in cytomegalovirus infection. These receptors have no known antigen. TCRdb re-called the reads with MiXCR, one entry per CDR3 protein. The table has 100,000 to 150,000 distinct CDR3 sequences, roughly a quarter seen once. The sequencing input was PBMCs, sequenced either directly or after in vitro stimulation (not recorded which). These receptor sequences come from a human donor in good health (CMV status not recorded). Some clones in this sample may be carry-over from other donors' samples.

The chain uses TRBV12-3 or TRBV12-4 and TRBJ2-3; 8 bases are shared with TRBD2. The ends lost 2 bases at V and 0 bases at J; junction bases unmatched: 1. This CDR3 is 15 amino acids long. The CDR3 loop reads CASSLREGSTDTQYF. In DNA, the CDR3 is TGTGCCAGCAGTTTACGGGAGGGTAGCACAGATACGCAGTATTTT.

This clonotype was detected ten times or more. The chain joins TRBV6-1 to TRBJ2-2, with D maybe TRBD2 (9 bases). The CDR3 extends over 23 amino acids. The germline V gene has CDR1 MNHNS and CDR2 SASEGT. The germline V and J ends were trimmed by 4 bases and 3 bases, with 36 bases remaining between them. The CDR3 protein is CASSGRGPPKNAGGGKHTGELFF. The CDR3 region has the DNA TGTGCCAGCAGTGGCAGGGGGCCCCCAAAGAACGCGGGAGGGGGTAAACACACCGGGGAGCTGTTTTTT.

This clonotype was recorded at least ten times. This chain uses TRBV19 with TRBJ2-2; no clear D. Germline-derived CDR1 and CDR2 are LNHDA and SQIVND (reference sequence). Trimming pared 5 bases from V and 5 bases from J, leaving 12 bases between. This CDR3 is 14 amino acids long. CDR3 residues: CASSFLSRTGELFF. The CDR3 region has the DNA TGTGCCAGTAGTTTCCTTTCACGGACCGGGGAGCTGTTTTTT.

CDR3 in amino acids: CASSPSEGLSTDTQYF. For the CDR3, the DNA is TGCGCCAGCAGCCCATCGGAGGGGCTTAGCACAGATACGCAGTATTTT. The chain carries TRBV4-1 and TRBJ2-3; D possibly corresponds to TRBD2 (6 bases). Trimming removed 4 bases from V and 0 bases from J, with 14 bases in between. The CDR3 is 16 amino acids. From germline, CDR1 is MGHRA and CDR2 YSYEKL.

The sample holds a few counts of this clonotype. The chain has TRBV19 and TRBJ2-1; TRBD2 aligns across 7 bases. From germline, CDR1 is LNHDA and CDR2 SQIVND (reference sequence). The junction had 12 bases not matched to a gene; V was cut back by 3 bases and J by 10 bases. The CDR3 has 15 residues. CDR3 amino acids: CASSIEASGLREQFF. Written as DNA, the CDR3 is TGTGCCAGTAGTATCGAGGCTAGCGGTCTAAGGGAGCAGTTCTTC.

This sequence joins TRBV7-9 and TRBJ2-6, with TRBD1 matching 7 bases. The V gene end was trimmed by 0 bases and the J gene end by 2 bases; junction bases not matched to a gene: 4. This CDR3 spans 17 amino acids. From germline, CDR1 is SEHNR and CDR2 FQNEAQ (reference sequence). CDR3 sequence (DNA): TGTGCCAGCAGCTTAGCCCTGACAGGGCCTGGGGCCAACGTCCTGACTTTC. Translation gives CASSLALTGPGANVLTF.

This clonotype turned up a few times. The J gene is TRBJ1-1, the V gene TRBV5-4; 8 bases are shared with TRBD1. The J segment lost 10 bases and the V segment lost 3 bases, leaving 8 bases of the junction unmatched. The CDR3 has 13 amino acids. The germline CDR1 and CDR2 sequences are SGHNT and YYREEE (reference sequence). The CDR3 DNA sequence: TGTGCCAGCAGCTCTGAGACAGGGGAAAGAGCTTTCTTT. It encodes CASSSETGERAFF. The variable domain in full, completed from reference TRBV5-4 and TRBJ1-1, reads ETGVTQSPTHLIKTRGQQVTLRCSSQSGHNTVSWYQQALGQGPQFIFQYYREEENGRGNFPPRFSGLQFPNYSSELNVNALELDDSALYLCASSSETGERAFFGQGTRLTVV.

This clonotype was detected ten times or more. The gene calls are TRBV7-2 and TRBJ2-1; the D is unclear. V dropped 3 bases and J dropped 4 bases, with 13 bases sitting between them. The CDR3 is 15 residues long. Germline V lookup: CDR1 SGHTA, CDR2 FQGNSA. As DNA, the CDR3 is TGTGCCAGCAGCTTTACCGCGGCAATTTACAATGAGCAGTTCTTC. Translated: CASSFTAAIYNEQFF.

The chain combines TRBV6-5 with TRBJ1-1, with 7 positions matching TRBD1. The V and J ends lost 2 bases and 5 bases, in that order; junction bases with no gene match: 11. CDR1 and CDR2 (germline): MNHEY, SVGAGI. The CDR3 spans 16 residues. CDR3: CASSYGGGGAGTEAFF. CDR3 bases: TGTGCCAGCAGTTACGGGGGAGGGGGCGCAGGAACTGAAGCTTTCTTT.

J is TRBJ1-1 and V is TRBV6-5; a weak D match, TRBD1 (6 bases). CDR1 and CDR2 (germline): MNHEY, SVGAGI. The CDR3 runs to 15 residues. The germline V and J ends were trimmed by 0 bases and 4 bases, with 12 bases remaining between them. Here the CDR3 reads CASSYSNLRGTEAFF. DNA of the CDR3: TGTGCCAGCAGTTACTCGAACCTCAGGGGCACTGAAGCTTTCTTT.

This clonotype has a count of ten or more. V and J are TRBV7-2 and TRBJ2-1, with D perhaps assigned TRBD1 or TRBD2 (5 bases each). This CDR3 has 15 amino acids. Trimming removed 0 bases at V and 7 bases at J, with 13 bases between. Germline assignment: CDR1 SGHTA and CDR2 FQGNSA. Written as DNA, the CDR3 is TGTGCCAGCAGCTTAGCGAGGGGAAAGTTGAATGAGCAGTTCTTC. Translating it yields CASSLARGKLNEQFF. Variable domain in full (rest from reference TRBV7-2 and TRBJ2-1): GAGVSQSPSNKVTEKGKDVELRCDPISGHTALYWYRQSLGQGLEFLIYFQGNSAPDKSGLPSDRFSAERTGGSVSTLTIQRTQQEDSAVYLCASSLARGKLNEQFFGPGTRLTVL.

This chain uses TRBV11-2 with TRBJ2-5; D is unclear. Germline values: CDR1 SGHAT, CDR2 FQNNGV. The CDR3 has 15 residues. V lost 5 bases and J 5 bases, leaving 18 bases between the germline ends. The CDR3 reads CASSLQTNIRETQYF. Written as DNA, the CDR3 is TGTGCCAGCAGCCTTCAGACCAACATACGGGAGACCCAGTACTTC.

The chain recombines TRBV29-1 with TRBJ2-5; tentatively, D is TRBD1 (5 bases). The CDR3 contains 12 residues. The germline V gene encodes CDR1 SQVTM and CDR2 ANQGSEA. V lost 8 bases and J lost 2, with 12 bases in between. The chain's CDR3 is CSHPDSQETQYF. The CDR3 DNA follows: TGCAGCCATCCAGACAGTCAAGAGACCCAGTACTTC. Full variable domain (missing parts from reference TRBV29-1 and TRBJ2-5): SAVISQKPSRDICQRGTSLTIQCQVDSQVTMMFWYRQQPGQSLTLIATANQGSEATYESGFVIDKFPISRPNLTFSTLTVSNMSPEDSSIYLCSHPDSQETQYFGPGTRLLVL.

The rearrangement links TRBV20-1 to TRBJ2-4; 10 bases map to TRBD2. CDR1 is DFQATT and CDR2 is SNEGSKA in the germline V gene (reference sequence). V gave up 6 bases and J gave up 13 bases; unmatched junction bases: 18. This CDR3 comprises 15 residues. The CDR3 DNA sequence: TGCAGTGCCAGAATCCGTCGAGGCCTAGCGGGGGAACAGTACTTC. Its translation is CSARIRRGLAGEQYF.

The chain joins TRBV4-1 to TRBJ2-4, with D perhaps matching TRBD2 (6 bases). This CDR3 comprises 15 residues. Trimming left V 0 bases short and J 7 bases short, with 13 bases between. The germline CDR1 and CDR2 sequences are MGHRA and YSYEKL. CDR3 amino acids: CASSQDSGGGNIQYF. The CDR3 coding sequence is TGCGCCAGCAGCCAAGATTCAGGTGGGGGGAACATTCAGTACTTC.

In its sample, this clonotype was seen many times. V gene TRBV27 combines with J gene TRBJ2-7; no clear D. V lost 2 bases and J 1 base, leaving 9 bases between the germline ends. The CDR3 spans 14 residues. In germline, CDR1 is MNHEY, CDR2 SMNVEV (reference sequence). DNA for the CDR3: TGTGCCAGCAGTTTAGAGGCCCGTTCCTACGAGCAGTACTTC. Translated: CASSLEARSYEQYF.

The chain employs TRBV5-1 and TRBJ2-7, with 13 bases lining up with TRBD2. Losses at the gene ends were 4 bases for V and 2 bases for J; bases not matched to a gene: 6. Germline V lookup: CDR1 SGHRS, CDR2 YFSETQ. This CDR3 is 16 amino acids long. The CDR3 is CASSLTGTSGTYEQYV. The DNA for the CDR3 is TGCGCCAGCAGCCTTACGGGGACTAGCGGGACCTACGAGCAGTACGTC.

V usage is TRBV5-1 and J usage is TRBJ2-2; 10 bases line up with TRBD2. The CDR3 runs 16 residues. V dropped 2 bases and J dropped 0; count of bases not matched to a gene: 1. The germline CDR1 and CDR2 sequences are SGHRS and YFSETQ. The CDR3 coding sequence is TGCGCCAGCAGCTTTCTAGCGGGAGCGAACACCGGGGAGCTGTTTTTT. Its protein is CASSFLAGANTGELFF.